These 27 T cell receptor beta chains share one sample of origin, sequenced in a study of cytomegalovirus exposure and HLA in healthy donors. Repertoires were generated with immunoSEQ multiplex PCR, while TCRdb's copy carries only in-frame clones and drops some. The sample has 90,000 to 150,000 clones, around 88% seen once; the top ten hold about 1.8%. Sequences were obtained from PBMCs. These receptors were obtained from a man aged 18 to 30 in good health and CMV-seronegative.

The V gene is TRBV19, the J gene TRBJ1-3; maybe TRBD1 (6 bases). Germline values: CDR1 LNHDA, CDR2 SQIVND (reference sequence). V lost 4 bases, J lost 0 bases, and 13 bases lay in between. The CDR3 spans 16 residues. CDR3 DNA: TGTGCCAGTAGTACGACAGGCCAAACCTCTGGAAACACCATATATTTT. Translated, it gives CASSTTGQTSGNTIYF.

The chain recombines TRBV6-5 with TRBJ1-3, with TRBD1 identical over 7 bases. CDR3 size: 15 residues. From germline, CDR1 is MNHEY and CDR2 SVGAGI. V lost 6 bases, J lost 2 bases, and 7 bases stayed unmatched. Here the CDR3 reads CASRRTRGTGNTIYF. The CDR3 DNA is TGTGCCAGCAGACGAACCAGGGGGACTGGAAACACCATATATTTT.

The chain is built from TRBV11-3 and TRBJ2-7; 8 bases agree with TRBD1. V trimming: 0 bases; J trimming: 7 bases; junction bases outside the gene matches: 5. The CDR3 consists of 14 residues. The germline CDR1 and CDR2 sequences are SGHNT and YENEEA. The CDR3 sequence: CASSLDRQGREQYF. The CDR3 region has the DNA TGTGCCAGCAGCTTAGATCGACAGGGGAGGGAGCAGTACTTC. The entire variable domain, with the rest obtained from reference TRBV11-3 and TRBJ2-7, is as follows: EAGVVQSPRYKIIEKKQPVAFWCNPISGHNTLYWYLQNLGQGPELLIRYENEEAVDDSQLPKDRFSAERLKGVDSTLKIQPAELGDSAVYLCASSLDRQGREQYFGPGTRLTVT.

The genes are TRBV9 and TRBJ2-2, with D tentatively TRBD1 (5 bases). The CDR3 has 15 amino acids. V lost 4 bases and J lost 2, with 12 bases in between. CDR1 is SGDLS, CDR2 YYNGEE, per germline. The CDR3 is CASSRDQGNTGELFF. The CDR3 nucleotides read TGTGCCAGCAGCAGAGACCAGGGTAACACCGGGGAGCTGTTTTTT.

V usage is TRBV11-2 and J usage is TRBJ1-1, with D perhaps matching TRBD1 (5 bases). V was cut by 3 bases and J by 1 base, with 12 bases left in between. Germline V gene data show CDR1 as SGHAT and CDR2 as FQNNGV. This CDR3 has 15 residues. The CDR3 DNA reads as TGTGCCAGCAGCTTCCTGGGGCAGGGGAACACTGAAGCTTTCTTT. It specifies CASSFLGQGNTEAFF. Drawing the rest from reference TRBV11-2 and TRBJ1-1, the complete variable domain is EAGVAQSPRYKIIEKRQSVAFWCNPISGHATLYWYQQILGQGPKLLIQFQNNGVVDDSQLPKDRFSAERLKGVDSTLKIQPAKLEDSAVYLCASSFLGQGNTEAFFGQGTRLTVV.

The chain is built from TRBV6-1 and TRBJ2-2; 12 nucleotides align to TRBD2. This CDR3 region has 18 residues. The ends lost 2 bases at V and 7 bases at J; junction bases unmatched: 11. Looked up from germline, CDR1 is MNHNS and CDR2 is SASEGT. CDR3 DNA: TGTGCCAGCAGTGAAATTATGACTAGCGGGAGTATAGGCGGGGAGCTGTTTTTT. It translates to CASSEIMTSGSIGGELFF.

V and J are TRBV28 and TRBJ1-1; tentatively, D is TRBD1 (5 bases). The germline V gene encodes CDR1 MDHEN and CDR2 SYDVKM. The V and J ends lost 6 bases and 7 bases respectively, with 6 bases between them. This CDR3 has 10 amino acids. The DNA of the CDR3 is TGTGCCAGCAGGCAGGGTGAAGCTTTCTTT. Translating it yields CASRQGEAFF.

V usage is TRBV5-4 and J usage is TRBJ1-1; D unresolved. Germline CDR1 reads SGHNT; CDR2 reads YYREEE (reference sequence). The CDR3 has 14 residues. Deletions cut 0 bases from V and 5 bases from J, with 11 bases between. CDR3 DNA sequence: TGTGCCAGCAGCTTGGGGTGGAGGGAGACTGAAGCTTTCTTT. Its translation is CASSLGWRETEAFF.

V is TRBV7-6 and J is TRBJ1-4; 9 nucleotides agree with TRBD1. The V gene's germline CDR1 is SGHVS and CDR2 FNYEAQ. V lost 4 bases, J lost 2 bases, and 11 bases stayed unmatched. The CDR3 totals 18 residues. The CDR3 is CASSSARDRVATNEKLFF. The CDR3 DNA sequence: TGTGCCAGCAGCTCCGCTCGGGACAGGGTAGCTACTAATGAAAAACTGTTTTTT.

The chain employs TRBV29-1 and TRBJ1-4; the D is unclear. Deletions cut 7 bases from V and 5 bases from J, with 11 bases between. The CDR3 has 12 amino acids. The germline CDR1 and CDR2 sequences are SQVTM and ANQGSEA. The CDR3 loop reads CSAGSGNEKLFF. As DNA, the CDR3 is TGCAGCGCGGGGTCTGGCAATGAAAAACTGTTTTTT.

The chain employs TRBV27 and TRBJ2-5; D not certain. CDR3 length: 13 residues. V was shortened by 0 bases and J by 5 bases, with 7 bases between the two germline ends. In germline, CDR1 is MNHEY, CDR2 SMNVEV (reference sequence). The CDR3 loop reads CASSLSFRETQYF. As DNA, the CDR3 is TGTGCCAGCAGTTTATCCTTCAGGGAGACCCAGTACTTC.

This chain connects TRBV6-6 to TRBJ1-5; D perhaps matches TRBD1 (5 bases). The V end lost 6 bases, the J end lost 2 bases, and 11 bases lay between the germline ends. This CDR3 has 14 residues. CDR1 is MNHNY and CDR2 is SVGAGI in the germline V gene (reference sequence). The CDR3 sequence: CASSPRGGNQPQHF. In DNA form, the CDR3 reads TGTGCCAGCAGCCCCCGGGGGGGCAATCAGCCCCAGCATTTT.

This chain links TRBV7-7 with TRBJ2-1, with no clear D. Germline V CDR1 and CDR2: SSHAT, FNYEAQ (reference sequence). The V gene lost 1 base and the J gene lost 6 bases, with 7 bases spanning the gap. The CDR3 length is 13 residues. The CDR3 nucleotides are TGTGCCAGCAGCTTAGAGCGAGGCAATGAGCAGTTCTTC. The encoded protein is CASSLERGNEQFF.

The CDR3 sequence: CASSLGDRGGYTF. CDR3 DNA: TGTGCCAGCAGCTTAGGGGACAGGGGAGGCTACACCTTC. This rearrangement joins TRBV11-2 to TRBJ1-2, with TRBD1 identical over 10 bases. V trimming: 1 base; J trimming: 8 bases; junction bases outside the gene matches: 1. The germline V gene encodes CDR1 SGHAT and CDR2 FQNNGV. CDR3 length: 13 amino acids.

The chain combines TRBV19 with TRBJ2-5; D perhaps matches TRBD2 (6 bases). V lost 1 base to trimming and J lost 3 bases, with 9 bases between them. Germline CDR1 is LNHDA and CDR2 is SQIVND (reference sequence). CDR3 length: 14 amino acids. This chain's CDR3 is CASSIAGVKETQYF. The CDR3, as DNA: TGTGCCAGTAGTATAGCGGGAGTCAAAGAGACCCAGTACTTC.

The chain's CDR3 is CASFYTGGGWGYTF. CDR3 nucleotide sequence: TGTGCCAGCTTTTACACAGGGGGCGGATGGGGCTACACCTTC. The rearrangement uses TRBV6-6 and TRBJ1-2; 9 positions agree with TRBD1. Germline V gene data show CDR1 as MNHNY and CDR2 as SVGAGI (reference sequence). The CDR3 sequence is 14 residues long. The V and J ends lost 8 bases and 8 bases, in that order; junction bases with no gene match: 12.

The chain couples TRBV28 to TRBJ2-1; D might be TRBD1 (6 bases). There are 14 residues in the CDR3. Germline V CDR1 and CDR2: MDHEN, SYDVKM. Deletions cut 4 bases from V and 5 bases from J, with 12 bases between. The CDR3 sequence is CASSSRGGHNEQFF. The DNA for the CDR3 is TGTGCCAGCAGTTCCCGAGGGGGTCACAATGAGCAGTTCTTC.

The rearrangement links TRBV2 to TRBJ2-1, with D possibly matching TRBD1 (5 bases). Germline CDR1 SNHLY, CDR2 FYNNEI. The V end lost 2 bases, the J end lost 6 bases, and 11 bases lay between the germline ends. CDR3 length equals 14 residues. CDR3 loop: CASSERGLPNEQFF. The CDR3 region has the DNA TGTGCCAGCAGTGAAAGGGGCCTACCCAATGAGCAGTTCTTC.

The chain is built from TRBV19 and TRBJ1-1, with D tentatively TRBD1 (5 bases). This CDR3 is built from 14 residues. Germline V CDR1 and CDR2: LNHDA, SQIVND (reference sequence). Trimming cost V 9 bases and J 2 bases, with 16 bases left between them. The CDR3 DNA follows: TGTGCCAGCAGGGTTTGGGAAATAAACACTGAAGCTTTCTTT. Its protein product is CASRVWEINTEAFF.

This clone came up once. The chain uses TRBV6-5 and TRBJ2-1; 7 positions agree with TRBD2. The germline V gene encodes CDR1 MNHEY and CDR2 SVGAGI. Trimming took 5 bases from V and 6 from J; bases not matched to a gene: 10. The CDR3 length is 15 residues. As DNA, the CDR3 is TGTGCCAGCAGTCCGAGCGGGGCGTTTTCCAATGAGCAGTTCTTC. Encoded protein: CASSPSGAFSNEQFF.

The count of this clone is one. The chain has TRBV2 and TRBJ2-7; 9 bases line up with TRBD1. The CDR3 is 15 amino acids. Germline V gene lookup returns CDR1 SNHLY and CDR2 FYNNEI. Losses at the gene ends were 2 bases for V and 2 bases for J; bases not matched to a gene: 4. The CDR3 here is CASSERRQGAYEQYF. In nucleotides, the CDR3 is TGTGCCAGCAGTGAAAGGAGACAGGGGGCCTACGAGCAGTACTTC.

The chain recombines TRBV7-7 with TRBJ1-3, with D possibly being TRBD1 (6 bases). Germline V gene lookup returns CDR1 SSHAT and CDR2 FNYEAQ (reference sequence). The CDR3 loop spans 15 amino acids. Trimming stripped 5 bases from V and 3 bases from J, with 14 bases between. CDR3 sequence (DNA): TGTGCCAGCAGCCCAGAAAGGGGGATTGGAAACACCATATATTTT. It codes for CASSPERGIGNTIYF.

This chain uses TRBV10-3 with TRBJ1-1; 8 positions match TRBD1. CDR1 is ENHRY and CDR2 is SYGVKD in the germline V gene. The CDR3 sequence is 15 residues long. After removal of 2 bases from V and 4 bases from J, the junction contained 6 bases not matched to a gene. CDR3 DNA sequence: TGTGCCATCAGTGAGCCCCCCGACAGGGGCACTGAAGCTTTCTTT. Amino acid sequence: CAISEPPDRGTEAFF.

The chain combines TRBV13 with TRBJ2-7, with TRBD2 matching over 15 bases. CDR3 length: 17 amino acids. Germline CDR1 and CDR2: PRHDT and FYEKMQ (reference sequence). V was pared by 5 bases and J by 2 bases, with 7 bases of the junction left unmatched. The DNA for the CDR3 is TGTGCCAGCAGCAAAAGGACTAGCGGGGGGGAACCCTACGAGCAGTACTTC. Residues: CASSKRTSGGEPYEQYF.

The chain joins TRBV10-1 to TRBJ2-4; D remains unclear. V gave up 0 bases and J gave up 0 bases, with 9 bases separating them. The CDR3 totals 16 residues. The germline CDR1 and CDR2 sequences are WNHNN and SYGVQD (reference sequence). The CDR3 protein is CASSESSVLAKNIQYF. CDR3 in DNA: TGCGCCAGCAGTGAGTCAAGCGTTCTAGCCAAAAACATTCAGTACTTC.

The chain joins TRBV7-9 to TRBJ2-1, with TRBD2 identical over 8 bases. This CDR3 spans 17 amino acids. With V trimmed by 3 bases and J by 5 bases, 12 bases remained unmatched. Germline CDR1 and CDR2: SEHNR and FQNEAQ (reference sequence). In DNA, the CDR3 is TGTGCCAGCAGCTTGGGGATAGCGGGGCTCGACAACAATGAGCAGTTCTTC. Translated, it gives CASSLGIAGLDNNEQFF.

The chain recombines TRBV29-1 with TRBJ2-7; a weak D match, TRBD1 (6 bases). The germline gives CDR1 SQVTM, CDR2 ANQGSEA. There are 11 residues in the CDR3. The V end lost 7 bases, the J end lost 2 bases, and 9 bases lay between the germline ends. As DNA, the CDR3 is TGCAGCGCCGAGGGGGCCTACGAGCAGTACTTC. Amino acid sequence: CSAEGAYEQYF.